Below, 23 T cell receptor beta chains from the same sample are listed, as sequenced in a study of liver allograft versus peripheral blood T cells. The overall study: Peripheral blood of the recipients supplied T cell receptor repertoires that were compared with those in transplanted livers.

One entry per CDR3 protein results from TCRdb running MiXCR on the reads. The top ten hold about 3% of the sample, which has 5,000 to 6,500 distinct CDR3 sequences, around 14% seen once. All receptors derive from a human patient who had a liver transplant. Certain T cells may be donor cells from the graft.

The J gene is TRBJ2-3, the V gene TRBV11-1; 8 nucleotides agree with TRBD2. The CDR3 length is 18 residues. Unmatched junction bases numbered 14, after V lost 2 bases and J lost 4 bases. Germline V gene data show CDR1 as SGHAT and CDR2 as FQDESV (reference sequence). The CDR3 region is CASSLPLGVAGSADTQYF. Here the CDR3 DNA reads TGTGCCAGCAGCTTACCGCTCGGTGTAGCGGGATCGGCAGATACGCAGTATTTT.

This clonotype was counted only a few times. The J gene is TRBJ2-3, the V gene TRBV12-3 or TRBV12-4, with D possibly being TRBD2 (6 bases). This CDR3 contains 16 residues. Trimming stripped 2 bases from V and 1 base from J, with 13 bases between. The CDR3 bases are TGTGCCAGCAGTTTATTCGGGGGAGCGGGCACAGATACGCAGTATTTT. This sequence encodes CASSLFGGAGTDTQYF.

This clonotype was seen a few times. The chain uses TRBV20-1 and TRBJ1-1; D ambiguous. This CDR3 spans 14 amino acids. Between the trimmed V and J ends, which lost 0 bases and 0 bases, there was a span of 8 bases. Germline V gene data show CDR1 as DFQATT and CDR2 as SNEGSKA (reference sequence). CDR3 protein: CSARDMQVNTEAFF. CDR3 DNA: TGCAGTGCTAGAGATATGCAGGTGAACACTGAAGCTTTCTTT.

By share, this clonotype counts as medium-sized. The chain is built from TRBV19 and TRBJ1-2; D uncertain. Germline V gene sequence: CDR1 LNHDA, CDR2 SQIVND (reference sequence). V lost 7 bases and J lost 0, with 6 bases in between. This CDR3 is 12 amino acids long. The CDR3, as DNA: TGTGCCAGTATGAGGACTAACTATGGCTACACCTTC. It is translated as CASMRTNYGYTF.

This clonotype appeared a few times. The genes are TRBV20-1 and TRBJ1-1; 10 bases are a match to TRBD1. After removal of 0 bases from V and 4 bases from J, the junction contained 5 bases not matched to a gene. This CDR3 region has 15 residues. Per germline, CDR1 DFQATT and CDR2 SNEGSKA (reference sequence). The CDR3 sequence: CSARDPWTGGTEAFF. In DNA form, the CDR3 reads TGCAGTGCTAGAGACCCCTGGACAGGGGGCACTGAAGCTTTCTTT.

The genes are TRBV20-1 and TRBJ1-5; no definite D call. Trimming stripped 0 bases from V and 3 bases from J, with 9 bases between. There are 14 residues in the CDR3. Germline values: CDR1 DFQATT, CDR2 SNEGSKA (reference sequence). The CDR3 coding sequence is TGCAGTGCTAGAGATCCAAGCTTCAATCAGCCCCAGCATTTT. This sequence encodes CSARDPSFNQPQHF.

This clonotype is categorized as medium-sized. The CDR3, as DNA: TGTGCCAGCAGTCGTCGACAGGGTGTGGGAACTGAAGCTTTCTTT. This translates into CASSRRQGVGTEAFF. This chain links TRBV5-6 with TRBJ1-1; TRBD1 matches 7 bases. The germline CDR1 and CDR2 sequences are SGHDT and YYEEEE. V dropped 5 bases and J dropped 5; count of bases not matched to a gene: 12. The CDR3 consists of 15 residues. Together with reference TRBV5-6 and TRBJ1-1, the CDR3 gives the full variable domain: DAGVTQSPTHLIKTRGQQVTLRCSPKSGHDTVSWYQQALGQGPQFIFQYYEEEERQRGNFPDRFSGHQFPNYSSELNVNALLLGDSALYLCASSRRQGVGTEAFFGQGTRLTVV.

In its sample, this clonotype ranks as medium-sized. V gene TRBV29-1 combines with J gene TRBJ1-2, with D maybe TRBD1 (5 bases). Germline CDR1 reads SQVTM; CDR2 reads ANQGSEA. Deletions cut 4 bases from V and 4 bases from J, with 13 bases between. The CDR3 consists of 13 residues. The CDR3 protein is CSVAPRQTYGYTF. The CDR3 nucleotides are TGCAGCGTTGCGCCCCGACAGACCTATGGCTACACCTTC.

As regards this clonotype: A read error is the likely source, as a far larger clone sits one nucleotide away. The chain joins TRBV6-1 to TRBJ1-2; TRBD1 matches 7 bases. The V and J ends lost 5 bases and 1 base, in that order; junction bases with no gene match: 4. This CDR3 contains 14 residues. Germline lookup yields CDR1 MNHNS and CDR2 SASEGT. CDR3 in DNA: TGTGCCAGCAGTTACAGGGGTGATAACTATGGCTACACCTTC. Protein sequence: CASSYRGDNYGYTF.

This rearrangement joins TRBV5-4 to TRBJ1-2; TRBD1 agrees at 9 bases. The CDR3 sequence is 17 residues long. Germline assignment: CDR1 SGHNT and CDR2 YYREEE (reference sequence). The ends lost 0 bases at V and 2 bases at J; junction bases unmatched: 8. The CDR3 DNA follows: TGTGCCAGCAGCTTGGCCCCAGGGACAGGGACCAACTATGGCTACACCTTC. Translation: CASSLAPGTGTNYGYTF.

This rearrangement joins TRBV5-6 to TRBJ2-1, with D tentatively TRBD1 (5 bases). V dropped 0 bases and J dropped 6 bases, with 19 bases sitting between them. Germline V gives CDR1 SGHDT, CDR2 YYEEEE. This CDR3 is built from 17 residues. The CDR3 sequence is CASSLVTGPGSFNEQFF. CDR3 bases: TGTGCCAGCAGCTTGGTTACAGGTCCAGGGTCATTCAATGAGCAGTTCTTC.

This clonotype appeared a few times. CDR3 in amino acids: CASSFDYTEAFF. For the CDR3, the DNA is TGTGCCAGCAGTTTCGATTACACTGAAGCTTTCTTT. V usage is TRBV12-3 or TRBV12-4 and J usage is TRBJ1-1; D not certain. V lost 3 bases to trimming and J lost 3 bases, with 5 bases between them. The CDR3 is 12 residues long.

With respect to this clonotype: A much larger clone differs by one base, so this may be a read error. The DNA of the CDR3 is TGTGCCAGCAGTTACTCGAGAAGGGCCCAGTGGCCCCAGCATTTT. Translation: CASSYSRRAQWPQHF. The chain combines TRBV6-2 or TRBV6-3 with TRBJ1-5; D ambiguous. V was shortened by 0 bases and J by 9 bases, with 15 bases between the two germline ends. The CDR3 has 15 amino acids. Germline CDR1 MNHEY, CDR2 SVGEGT.

This clonotype is categorized as medium-sized. This chain connects TRBV24-1 to TRBJ1-5; unclear D gene. Trimming stripped 9 bases from V and 4 bases from J, with 6 bases between. The CDR3 is 11 residues long. Per the germline V gene, CDR1 is KGHDR and CDR2 is SFDVKD. The CDR3 sequence: CATGSNQPQHF. The DNA of the CDR3 is TGTGCCACCGGGAGTAATCAGCCCCAGCATTTT.

The V and J genes are TRBV20-1 and TRBJ1-2; D perhaps matches TRBD1 (5 bases). Trimming pared 7 bases from V and 7 bases from J, leaving 16 bases between. The germline V gene has CDR1 DFQATT and CDR2 SNEGSKA (reference sequence). The CDR3 is 12 residues long. In DNA form, the CDR3 reads TGCAGTGTTACAGGCGCTAGGGGTGGCTACACCTTC. It translates to CSVTGARGGYTF.

The table lists this clonotype with many counts. This chain joins TRBV9 and TRBJ2-1, with 7 bases aligning to TRBD1. This CDR3 is 15 amino acids long. V trimming: 0 bases; J trimming: 4 bases; junction bases outside the gene matches: 4. Germline V gene lookup returns CDR1 SGDLS and CDR2 YYNGEE. The CDR3: CASSVVGGLYNEQFF. The CDR3 DNA reads as TGTGCCAGCAGCGTAGTAGGGGGCCTGTACAATGAGCAGTTCTTC.

By its share, this clonotype is medium-sized. V gene TRBV18 combines with J gene TRBJ1-1, with D tentatively TRBD1 (5 bases). V was clipped by 4 bases and J by 3 bases, with 9 bases between them. Germline V gene data show CDR1 as KGHSH and CDR2 as LQKENI. The CDR3 has 13 amino acids. CDR3 sequence: CASSLQGDTEAFF. The CDR3 DNA follows: TGTGCCAGCTCACTTCAGGGAGACACTGAAGCTTTCTTT. The variable domain in full, completed from reference TRBV18 and TRBJ1-1, reads NAGVMQNPRHLVRRRGQEARLRCSPMKGHSHVYWYRQLPEEGLKFMVYLQKENIIDESGMPKERFSAEFPKEGPSILRIQQVVRGDSAAYFCASSLQGDTEAFFGQGTRLTVV.

A few counts support this clonotype. The chain couples TRBV5-6 to TRBJ1-2; D gene ambiguous. Trimming left V 4 bases short and J 4 bases short, with 17 bases between. CDR1 and CDR2 from the germline V gene are SGHDT and YYEEEE. The CDR3 has 15 residues. CDR3 sequence: CASSGVLGVSYGYTF. The CDR3 DNA follows: TGTGCCAGCAGCGGGGTTCTTGGAGTTAGCTATGGCTACACCTTC.

The chain employs TRBV5-4 and TRBJ2-3, with 8 positions matching TRBD1. The CDR3 has 15 amino acids. Trimming removed 4 bases from V and 0 bases from J; junction bases left unmatched: 4. In germline, CDR1 is SGHNT, CDR2 YYREEE (reference sequence). The CDR3 DNA reads TGTGCCAGCAGCAACGGACAGGGTAGCACAGATACGCAGTATTTT. Protein product: CASSNGQGSTDTQYF.

In this sample, this clonotype turned up a few times. The chain has TRBV7-2 and TRBJ2-1; the match to TRBD2 covers 7 bases. Germline V gives CDR1 SGHTA, CDR2 FQGNSA. V shed 1 base, J shed 6 bases, and the junction held 3 bases outside the gene matches. This CDR3 has 14 amino acids. The CDR3 DNA sequence: TGTGCCAGCAGCTTAGGACTAGCTGCCAATGAGCAGTTCTTC. Translation: CASSLGLAANEQFF.

By sample fraction, this clonotype is medium-sized. The J gene is TRBJ1-1, the V gene TRBV20-1, with TRBD1 matching 10 bases. Germline lookup yields CDR1 DFQATT and CDR2 SNEGSKA (reference sequence). The CDR3 length is 13 residues. With 7 bases clipped from V and 8 bases from J, the junction kept 10 bases outside the gene matches. The CDR3 DNA is TGCAGTGAAGGGCCGACAGGGGGCAAAGAAGCTTTCTTT. Translating it yields CSEGPTGGKEAFF.

This chain uses TRBV11-3 with TRBJ1-1; 7 bases map to TRBD1. V lost 5 bases, J lost 4 bases, and 7 bases stayed unmatched. This CDR3 is built from 14 residues. Germline-derived CDR1 and CDR2 are SGHNT and YENEEA. The CDR3 sequence: CASSNGQAGTEAFF. The CDR3 DNA sequence: TGTGCCAGCAGCAACGGACAGGCGGGCACTGAAGCTTTCTTT.

This clonotype is medium-sized within its sample. The chain uses TRBV19 and TRBJ2-3; D could derive from TRBD1 or TRBD2 (7 bases each). The CDR3 totals 12 residues. V lost 4 bases and J 11 bases, leaving 13 bases between the germline ends. Germline CDR1 is LNHDA and CDR2 is SQIVND (reference sequence). The CDR3 sequence: CASSTGGGLQYF. The CDR3 region has the DNA TGTGCCAGTAGTACAGGGGGGGGTTTGCAGTATTTT.